The T cell receptor (beta chain) under discussion was sequenced for a study of beta chain features in type 1 diabetes. The study reverse transcribed the entire isolated RNA, so it sequenced expressed TCRB transcripts. Profiled with immunoSEQ multiplex PCR; TCRdb holds only in-frame clones, not every one. The sample contains 900,000 or so clones, roughly 15% of which appear only once. Germline V gene lookup returns CDR1 ENHRY and CDR2 SYGVKD. The V end lost 3 bases, the J end lost 3 bases, and 9 bases lay between the germline ends. This CDR3 has 13 residues. The receptor was derived from a woman between 18 and 29 years old in good health. Sequencing was carried out using naive CD4+ T cells from blood. The V call is TRBV10-3, the J call TRBJ2-7; D might be TRBD1 (6 bases). The CDR3 DNA reads TGTGCCATCAGTGACACAGGGCGCTACGAGCAGTACTTC. This sequence encodes CAISDTGRYEQYF.